This T cell receptor beta chain was observed in a study of blood T cells in healthy people across ages. Study-wide results and caveats: Per million T cells, TCR beta diversity dropped about linearly as age rose.

Concerning this clonotype itself: Its antigen is as yet unknown.

Trimming stripped 0 bases from V and 3 bases from J, with 12 bases between. Per germline, CDR1 LGHDT and CDR2 YNNKEL (reference sequence). The CDR3 is made up of 15 amino acids. For the second PCR, which ran for roughly 6 to 11 cycles, a sample-barcoded 5' primer and a J-beta primer mix were used. The authors tagged each cDNA molecule using a template-switch adaptor with 12 random nucleotides. Using its own MiXCR run on the 5' RACE reads, TCRdb lists one record per CDR3 protein. Altogether around 710,000 distinct CDR3 sequences are present, about 42% being singletons, with the ten largest covering roughly 20%.

V gene TRBV3-1 combines with J gene TRBJ2-7; D is unresolved. What was sequenced was blood. The source is a woman aged 55-70 years in good health. CDR3 nucleotide sequence: TGTGCCAGCAGCCAAGAAATACTACCCGTCTACGAGCAGTACTTC. Protein: CASSQEILPVYEQYF.